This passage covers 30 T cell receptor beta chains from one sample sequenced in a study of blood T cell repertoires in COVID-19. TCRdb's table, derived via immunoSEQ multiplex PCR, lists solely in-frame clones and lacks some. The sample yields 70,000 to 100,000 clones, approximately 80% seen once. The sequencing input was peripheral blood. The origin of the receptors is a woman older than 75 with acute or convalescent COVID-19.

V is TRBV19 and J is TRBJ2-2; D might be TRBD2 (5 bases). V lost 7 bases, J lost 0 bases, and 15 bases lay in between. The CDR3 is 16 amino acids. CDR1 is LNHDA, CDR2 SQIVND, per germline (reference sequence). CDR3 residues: CASTLALGSNTGELFF. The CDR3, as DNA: TGTGCCAGTACCCTAGCTTTGGGGTCGAACACCGGGGAGCTGTTTTTT.

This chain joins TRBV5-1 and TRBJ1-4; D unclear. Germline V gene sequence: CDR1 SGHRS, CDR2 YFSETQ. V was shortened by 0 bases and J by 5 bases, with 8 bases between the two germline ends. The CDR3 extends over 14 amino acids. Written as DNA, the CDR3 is TGCGCCAGCAGCTTGGAAACTCCGAATGAAAAACTGTTTTTT. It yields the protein CASSLETPNEKLFF.

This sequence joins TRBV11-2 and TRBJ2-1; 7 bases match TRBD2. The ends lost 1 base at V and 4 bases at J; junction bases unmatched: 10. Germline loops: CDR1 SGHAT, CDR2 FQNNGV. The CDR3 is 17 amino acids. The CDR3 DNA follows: TGTGCCAGCAGCTTAGGGTTGGGAGGGTCCCCTTACAATGAGCAGTTCTTC. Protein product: CASSLGLGGSPYNEQFF.

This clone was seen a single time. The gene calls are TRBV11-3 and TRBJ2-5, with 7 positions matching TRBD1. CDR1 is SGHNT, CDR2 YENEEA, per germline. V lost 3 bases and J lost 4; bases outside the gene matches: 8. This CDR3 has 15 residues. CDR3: CASSFDRVRRETQYF. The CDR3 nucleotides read TGTGCCAGCAGCTTCGACAGGGTAAGAAGAGAGACCCAGTACTTC.

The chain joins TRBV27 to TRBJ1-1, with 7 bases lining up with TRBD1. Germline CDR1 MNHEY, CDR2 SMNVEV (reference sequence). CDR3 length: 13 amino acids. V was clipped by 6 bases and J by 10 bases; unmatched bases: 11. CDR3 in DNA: TGTGCCAGCAGCTCTCAGGGGGAGAGGAGAGCTTTCTTT. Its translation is CASSSQGERRAFF.

The CDR3 DNA sequence: TGTGCCAGCAGTTTTAGGGACAGTAACACCGGGGAGCTGTTTTTT. Its translation: CASSFRDSNTGELFF. The gene calls are TRBV28 and TRBJ2-2; 7 positions match TRBD1. CDR3 size: 15 residues. J was trimmed by 2 bases and V by 3 bases; bases with no gene match: 3. Looked up from germline, CDR1 is MDHEN and CDR2 is SYDVKM.

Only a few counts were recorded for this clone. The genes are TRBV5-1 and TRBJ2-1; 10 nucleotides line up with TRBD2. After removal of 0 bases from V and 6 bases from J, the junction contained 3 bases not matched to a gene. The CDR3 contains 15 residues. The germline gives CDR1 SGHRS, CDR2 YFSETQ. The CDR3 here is CASSLATSGVNEQFF. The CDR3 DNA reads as TGCGCCAGCAGCTTGGCAACTAGCGGGGTCAATGAGCAGTTCTTC. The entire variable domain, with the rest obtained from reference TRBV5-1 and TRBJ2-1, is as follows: KAGVTQTPRYLIKTRGQQVTLSCSPISGHRSVSWYQQTPGQGLQFLFEYFSETQRNKGNFPGRFSGRQFSNSRSEMNVSTLELGDSALYLCASSLATSGVNEQFFGPGTRLTVL.

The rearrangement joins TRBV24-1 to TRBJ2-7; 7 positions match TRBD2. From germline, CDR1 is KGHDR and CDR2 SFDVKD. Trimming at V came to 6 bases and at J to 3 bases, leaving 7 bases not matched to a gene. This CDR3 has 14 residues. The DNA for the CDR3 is TGTGCCACCAGTTCGGCCGGGGAGGGCTACGAGCAGTACTTC. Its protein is CATSSAGEGYEQYF.

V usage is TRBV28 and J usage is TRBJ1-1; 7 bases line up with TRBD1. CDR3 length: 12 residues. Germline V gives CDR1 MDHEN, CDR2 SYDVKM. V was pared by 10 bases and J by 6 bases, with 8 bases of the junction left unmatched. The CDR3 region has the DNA TGTGCCACTAAGACGACAGGGCCTGAAGCTTTCTTT. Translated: CATKTTGPEAFF.

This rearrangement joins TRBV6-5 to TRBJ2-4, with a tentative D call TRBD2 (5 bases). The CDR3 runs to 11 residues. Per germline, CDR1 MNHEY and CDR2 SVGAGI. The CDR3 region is CGTRWGDIQYF. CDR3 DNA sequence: TGTGGGACCCGGTGGGGAGACATTCAGTACTTC.

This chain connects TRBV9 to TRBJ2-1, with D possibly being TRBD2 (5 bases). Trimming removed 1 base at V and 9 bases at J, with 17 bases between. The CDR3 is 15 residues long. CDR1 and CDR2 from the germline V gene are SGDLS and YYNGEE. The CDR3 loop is CASSVSSPVSGEQFF. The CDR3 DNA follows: TGTGCCAGCAGCGTATCTAGCCCGGTTTCTGGTGAGCAGTTCTTC.

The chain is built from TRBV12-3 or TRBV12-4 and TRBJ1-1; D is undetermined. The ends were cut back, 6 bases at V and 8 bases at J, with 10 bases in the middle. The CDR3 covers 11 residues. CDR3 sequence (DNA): TGTGCCAGCAGACTTAGAGCGGAAGCTTTCTTT. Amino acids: CASRLRAEAFF.

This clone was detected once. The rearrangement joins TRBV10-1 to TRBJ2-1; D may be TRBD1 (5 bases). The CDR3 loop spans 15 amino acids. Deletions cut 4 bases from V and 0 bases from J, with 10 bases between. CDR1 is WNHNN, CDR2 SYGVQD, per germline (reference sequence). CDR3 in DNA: TGCGCCAGCAGTGGACAGATGGGCTCCTACAATGAGCAGTTCTTC. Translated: CASSGQMGSYNEQFF.

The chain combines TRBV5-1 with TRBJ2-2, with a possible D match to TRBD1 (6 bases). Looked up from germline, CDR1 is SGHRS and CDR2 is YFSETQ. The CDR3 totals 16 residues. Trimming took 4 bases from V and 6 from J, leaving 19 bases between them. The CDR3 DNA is TGCGCCAGCAGCAGTGTCGTTTCAGGGGCTCCCGGGGAGCTGTTTTTT. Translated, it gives CASSSVVSGAPGELFF.

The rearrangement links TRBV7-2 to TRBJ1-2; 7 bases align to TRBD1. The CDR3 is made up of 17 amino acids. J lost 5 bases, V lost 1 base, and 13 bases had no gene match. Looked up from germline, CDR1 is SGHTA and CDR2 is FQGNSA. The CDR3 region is CASSLVYRQGGAYGYTF. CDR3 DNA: TGTGCCAGCAGCTTAGTGTATAGACAGGGAGGAGCGTATGGCTACACCTTC.

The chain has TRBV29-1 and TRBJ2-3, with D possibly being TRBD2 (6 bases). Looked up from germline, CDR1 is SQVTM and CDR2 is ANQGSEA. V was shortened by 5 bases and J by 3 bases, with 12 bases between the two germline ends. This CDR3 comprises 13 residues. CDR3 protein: CSVMRGGTDTQYF. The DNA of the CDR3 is TGCAGCGTTATGCGGGGTGGTACAGATACGCAGTATTTT.

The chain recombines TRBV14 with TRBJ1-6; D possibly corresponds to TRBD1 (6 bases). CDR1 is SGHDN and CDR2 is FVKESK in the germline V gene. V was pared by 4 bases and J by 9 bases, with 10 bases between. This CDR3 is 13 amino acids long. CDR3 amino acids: CASSLQGSSPLHF. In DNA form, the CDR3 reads TGTGCCAGCAGCCTACAGGGTTCTTCACCCCTCCACTTT.

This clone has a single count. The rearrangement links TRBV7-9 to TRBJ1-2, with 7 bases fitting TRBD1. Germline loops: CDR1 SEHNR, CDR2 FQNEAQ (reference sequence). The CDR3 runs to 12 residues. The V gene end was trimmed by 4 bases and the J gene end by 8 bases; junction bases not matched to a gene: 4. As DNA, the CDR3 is TGTGCCAGCAGCTCTCCACAGGGGGGCTACACCTTC. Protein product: CASSSPQGGYTF.

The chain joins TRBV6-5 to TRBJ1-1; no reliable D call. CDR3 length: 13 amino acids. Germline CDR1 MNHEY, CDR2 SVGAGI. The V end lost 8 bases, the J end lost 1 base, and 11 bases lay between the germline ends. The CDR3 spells CASRGMQNTEAFF. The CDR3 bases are TGTGCCAGCCGCGGGATGCAGAACACTGAAGCTTTCTTT.

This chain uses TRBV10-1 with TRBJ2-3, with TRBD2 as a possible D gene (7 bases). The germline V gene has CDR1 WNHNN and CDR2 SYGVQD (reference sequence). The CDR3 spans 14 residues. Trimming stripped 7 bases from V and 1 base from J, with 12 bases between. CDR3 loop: CASIRGARTDTQYF. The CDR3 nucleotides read TGCGCCAGCATTCGGGGGGCCCGCACAGATACGCAGTATTTT.

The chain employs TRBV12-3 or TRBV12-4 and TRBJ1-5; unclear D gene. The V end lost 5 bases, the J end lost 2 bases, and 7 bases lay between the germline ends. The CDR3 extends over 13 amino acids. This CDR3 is CASSRGGNQPQHF. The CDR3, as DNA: TGTGCCAGCAGTCGGGGTGGCAATCAGCCCCAGCATTTT.

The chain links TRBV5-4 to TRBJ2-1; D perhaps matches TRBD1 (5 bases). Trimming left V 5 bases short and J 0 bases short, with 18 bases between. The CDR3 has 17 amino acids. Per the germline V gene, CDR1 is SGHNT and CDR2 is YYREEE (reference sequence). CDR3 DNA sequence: TGTGCCAGCAGGCCTAACCCCCAGGGCCCCTCCTACAATGAGCAGTTCTTC. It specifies CASRPNPQGPSYNEQFF.

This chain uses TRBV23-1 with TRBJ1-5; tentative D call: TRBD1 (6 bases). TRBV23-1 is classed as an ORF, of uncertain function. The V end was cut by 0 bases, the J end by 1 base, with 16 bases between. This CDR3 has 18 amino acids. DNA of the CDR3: TGCGCCAGCAGTCAATCACGGGGGGTTAGGGGGAGCAATCAGCCCCAGCATTTT. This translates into CASSQSRGVRGSNQPQHF.

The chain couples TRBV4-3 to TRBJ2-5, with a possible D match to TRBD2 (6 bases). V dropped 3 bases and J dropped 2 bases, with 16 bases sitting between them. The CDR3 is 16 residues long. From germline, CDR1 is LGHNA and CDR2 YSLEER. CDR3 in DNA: TGCGCCAGCAGCCACCTCTCTCTGCGGGGACAAGAGACCCAGTACTTC. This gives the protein CASSHLSLRGQETQYF.

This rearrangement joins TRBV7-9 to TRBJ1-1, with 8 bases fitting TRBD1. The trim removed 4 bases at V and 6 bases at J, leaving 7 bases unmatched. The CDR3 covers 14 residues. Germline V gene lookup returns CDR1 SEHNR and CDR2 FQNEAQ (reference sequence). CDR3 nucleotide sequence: TGTGCCAGCAGCTCTGACAGGGGAGGATCTGAAGCTTTCTTT. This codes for CASSSDRGGSEAFF.

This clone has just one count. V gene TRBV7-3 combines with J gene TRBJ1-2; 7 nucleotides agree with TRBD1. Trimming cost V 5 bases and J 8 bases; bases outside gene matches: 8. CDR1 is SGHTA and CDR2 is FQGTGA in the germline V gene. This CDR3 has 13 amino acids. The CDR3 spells CASSRDRGRGYTF. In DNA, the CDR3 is TGTGCCAGCAGCCGGGACAGAGGCCGGGGCTACACCTTC.

CDR3 coding DNA: TGTGCCAGCAGTGGGGACATCACCTACGAGCAGTACTTC. As protein: CASSGDITYEQYF. The chain combines TRBV2 with TRBJ2-7; the D gene is possibly TRBD1 (6 bases). Germline V gene sequence: CDR1 SNHLY, CDR2 FYNNEI. This CDR3 is built from 13 residues. The V end was cut by 4 bases, the J end by 2 bases, with 9 bases between.

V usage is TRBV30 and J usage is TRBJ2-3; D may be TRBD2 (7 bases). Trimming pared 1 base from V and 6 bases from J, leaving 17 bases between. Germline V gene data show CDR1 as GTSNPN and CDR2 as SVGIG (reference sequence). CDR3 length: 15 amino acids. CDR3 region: CAWSAGGGASDTQYF. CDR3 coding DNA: TGTGCCTGGAGTGCCGGTGGGGGGGCCTCGGATACGCAGTATTTT.

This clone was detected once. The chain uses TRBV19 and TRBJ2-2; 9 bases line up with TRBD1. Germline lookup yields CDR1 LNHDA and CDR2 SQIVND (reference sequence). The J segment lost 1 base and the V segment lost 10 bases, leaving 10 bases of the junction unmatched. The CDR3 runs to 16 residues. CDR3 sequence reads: CATVITGGLNTGELFF. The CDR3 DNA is TGTGCCACCGTTATTACAGGGGGCCTGAACACCGGGGAGCTGTTTTTT.

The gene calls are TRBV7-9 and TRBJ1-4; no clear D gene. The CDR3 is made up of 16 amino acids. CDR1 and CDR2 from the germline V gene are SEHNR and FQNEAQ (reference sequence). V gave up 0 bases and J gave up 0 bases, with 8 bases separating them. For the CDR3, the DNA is TGTGCCAGCAGCTTAGCGTCGGGTGCAACTAATGAAAAACTGTTTTTT. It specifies CASSLASGATNEKLFF.